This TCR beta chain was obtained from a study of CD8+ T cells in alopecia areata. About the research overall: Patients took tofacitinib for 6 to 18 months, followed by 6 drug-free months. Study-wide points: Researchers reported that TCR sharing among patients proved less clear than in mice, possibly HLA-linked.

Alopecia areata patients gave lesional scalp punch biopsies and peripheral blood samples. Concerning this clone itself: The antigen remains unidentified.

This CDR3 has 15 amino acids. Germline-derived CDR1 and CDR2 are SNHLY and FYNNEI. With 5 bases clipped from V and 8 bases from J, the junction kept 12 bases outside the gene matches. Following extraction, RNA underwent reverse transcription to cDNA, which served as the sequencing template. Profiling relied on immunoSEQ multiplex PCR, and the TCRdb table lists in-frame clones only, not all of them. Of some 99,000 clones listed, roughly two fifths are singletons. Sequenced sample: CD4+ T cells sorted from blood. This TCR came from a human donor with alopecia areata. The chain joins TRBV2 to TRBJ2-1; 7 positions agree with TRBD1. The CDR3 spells CASSSDRVRRDEQFF. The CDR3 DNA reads TGTGCCAGCAGTTCAGACAGGGTGAGAAGGGATGAGCAGTTCTTC.